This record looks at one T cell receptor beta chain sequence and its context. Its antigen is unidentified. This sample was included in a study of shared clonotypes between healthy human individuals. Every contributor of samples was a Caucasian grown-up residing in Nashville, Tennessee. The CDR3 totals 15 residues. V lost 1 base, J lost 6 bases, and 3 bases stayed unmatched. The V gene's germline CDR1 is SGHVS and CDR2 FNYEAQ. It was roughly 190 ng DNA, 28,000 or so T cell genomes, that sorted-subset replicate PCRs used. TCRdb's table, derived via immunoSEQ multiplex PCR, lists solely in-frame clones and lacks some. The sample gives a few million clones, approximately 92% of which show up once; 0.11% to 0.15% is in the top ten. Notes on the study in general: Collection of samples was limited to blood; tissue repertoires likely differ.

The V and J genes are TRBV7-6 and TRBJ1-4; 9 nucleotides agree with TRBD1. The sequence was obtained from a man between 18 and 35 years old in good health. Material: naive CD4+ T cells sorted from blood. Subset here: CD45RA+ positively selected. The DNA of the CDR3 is TGTGCCAGCAGCTTAGGGGGACAGGGTCATGAAAAACTGTTTTTT. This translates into CASSLGGQGHEKLFF.